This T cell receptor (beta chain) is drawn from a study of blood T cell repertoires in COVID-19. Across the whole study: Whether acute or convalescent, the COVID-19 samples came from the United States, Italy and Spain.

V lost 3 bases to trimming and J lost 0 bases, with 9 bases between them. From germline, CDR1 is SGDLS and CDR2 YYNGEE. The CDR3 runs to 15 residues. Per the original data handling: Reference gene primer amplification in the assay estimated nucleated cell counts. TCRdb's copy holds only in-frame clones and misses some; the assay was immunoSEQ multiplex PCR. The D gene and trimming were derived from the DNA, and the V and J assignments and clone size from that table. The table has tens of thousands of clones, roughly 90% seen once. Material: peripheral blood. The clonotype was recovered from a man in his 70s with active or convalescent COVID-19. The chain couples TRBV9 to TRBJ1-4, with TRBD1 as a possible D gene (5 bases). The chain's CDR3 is CASSEQTATNEKLFF. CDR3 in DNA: TGTGCCAGCAGCGAGCAGACAGCAACTAATGAAAAACTGTTTTTT.